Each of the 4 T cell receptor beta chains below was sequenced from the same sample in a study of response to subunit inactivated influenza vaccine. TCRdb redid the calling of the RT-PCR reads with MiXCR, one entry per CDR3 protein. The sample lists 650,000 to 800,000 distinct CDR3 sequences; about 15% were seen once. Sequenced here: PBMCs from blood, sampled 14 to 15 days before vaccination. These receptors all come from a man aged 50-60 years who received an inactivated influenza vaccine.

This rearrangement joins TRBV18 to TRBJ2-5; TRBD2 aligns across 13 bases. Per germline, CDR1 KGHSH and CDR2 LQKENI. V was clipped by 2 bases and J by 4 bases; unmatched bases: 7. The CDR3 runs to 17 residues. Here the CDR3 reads CASSPWTSGSPRETQYF. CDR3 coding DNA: TGTGCCAGCTCACCATGGACTAGCGGGAGTCCGAGAGAGACCCAGTACTTC.

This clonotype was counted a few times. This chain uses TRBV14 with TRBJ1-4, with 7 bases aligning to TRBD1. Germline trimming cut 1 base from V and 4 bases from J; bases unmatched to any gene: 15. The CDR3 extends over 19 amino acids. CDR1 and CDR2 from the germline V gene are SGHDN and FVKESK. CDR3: CASSQGEGARPWLNEKLFF. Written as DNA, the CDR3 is TGTGCCAGCAGCCAAGGGGAGGGGGCCCGGCCGTGGCTTAATGAAAAACTGTTTTTT.

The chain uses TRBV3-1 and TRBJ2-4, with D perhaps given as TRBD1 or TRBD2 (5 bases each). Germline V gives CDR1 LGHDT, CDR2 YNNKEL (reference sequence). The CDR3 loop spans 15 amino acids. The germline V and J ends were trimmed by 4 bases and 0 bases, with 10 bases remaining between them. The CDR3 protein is CASSLGTGAKNIQYF. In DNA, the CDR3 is TGTGCCAGCAGCCTAGGGACGGGAGCCAAAAACATTCAGTACTTC.

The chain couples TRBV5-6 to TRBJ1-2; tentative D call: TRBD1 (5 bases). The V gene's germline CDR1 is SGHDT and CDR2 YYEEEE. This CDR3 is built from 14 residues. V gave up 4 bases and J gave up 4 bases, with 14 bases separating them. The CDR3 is CASSPPGLPYGYTF. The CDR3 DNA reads TGTGCCAGCAGCCCACCAGGGCTTCCCTATGGCTACACCTTC. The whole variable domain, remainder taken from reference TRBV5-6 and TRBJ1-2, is DAGVTQSPTHLIKTRGQQVTLRCSPKSGHDTVSWYQQALGQGPQFIFQYYEEEERQRGNFPDRFSGHQFPNYSSELNVNALLLGDSALYLCASSPPGLPYGYTFGSGTRLTVV.